Listed below are T cell receptor beta chains from one sample, sequenced in a study of glioma-infiltrating T cells. A single record per CDR3 protein comes from TCRdb applying MiXCR to the multiplex PCR reads. The table lists around 100,000 distinct CDR3 sequences, around 30% of them singletons. The material sequenced was glioma tissue, nonneoplastic brain tissue, or PBMCs (not recorded which). Source of these receptors: a human donor with low-grade glioma or glioblastoma, undergoing nonglioma brain surgery, or in good health (not recorded which). Each CDR3 is given with its conserved first and last residue. Fields, in order: V gene, D gene, J gene, clone size, CDR3 length, CDR3 DNA, CDR3 protein. D genes are given only for firm matches. Expanded clones are given a class, and other clones once, few, many or no size at all.

V: TRBV4-1
D: NA
J: TRBJ1-5
size: many
length: 10
DNA: TGCGCCCCGGGCAATCAGCCCCAGCATTTT
CDR3: CAPGNQPQHF

V: TRBV7-2
D: NA
J: TRBJ2-1
size: many
length: 13
DNA: TGTGCCAGCAGTTCCGGACAGATCAATGAGCAGTTCTTC
CDR3: CASSSGQINEQFF

V: TRBV7-3
D: NA
J: TRBJ1-2
size: many
length: 14
DNA: TGTGCCAGCAGCTTAAGGGTCGAAGTCTATGGCTACACCTTC
CDR3: CASSLRVEVYGYTF

V: TRBV12-3/TRBV12-4
D: TRBD1
J: TRBJ2-3
size: NA
length: 15
DNA: TGTACCAGCAGTAGGACAGGGGCTCACACAGATACGCAGTATTTT
CDR3: CTSSRTGAHTDTQYF

V: TRBV5-1
D: NA
J: TRBJ1-1
size: NA
length: 13
DNA: TGCGCCAGCAGCTTGGAGGGGGGCACTGAAGCTTTCTTT
CDR3: CASSLEGGTEAFF

V: TRBV11-3
D: TRBD1
J: TRBJ2-5
size: few
length: 15
DNA: TGTGCCAGCAGCTTAGGGCCGGGACAGCAAGAGACCCAGTACTTC
CDR3: CASSLGPGQQETQYF

V: TRBV12-3/TRBV12-4
D: TRBD1
J: TRBJ2-3
size: many
length: 14
DNA: TGTGCCAGCAGTTTTCGACAGGGGATTTATACGCAGTATTTT
CDR3: CASSFRQGIYTQYF

V: TRBV7-8
D: TRBD1
J: TRBJ2-7
size: many
length: 14
DNA: TGTGCCAGCAGCGTAATCGAGACAGGGTTCGAGCAGTACTTC
CDR3: CASSVIETGFEQYF

V: TRBV6-2/TRBV6-3
D: NA
J: TRBJ1-1
size: NA
length: 13
DNA: TGCTCCAGCAGTTACCGGGGGAACACTGAAGCTTTCTTT
CDR3: CSSSYRGNTEAFF

V: TRBV12-3/TRBV12-4
D: NA
J: TRBJ1-4
size: few
length: 13
DNA: TGTGCCAGCGGGGGACAAACTAATGAAAAACTGTTTTTT
CDR3: CASGGQTNEKLFF

V: TRBV12-3/TRBV12-4
D: NA
J: TRBJ1-1
size: many
length: 14
DNA: TGTGCCAGCAGTCCGCCCCGGGTTAACACTGAAGCTTTCTTT
CDR3: CASSPPRVNTEAFF

V: TRBV6-1
D: TRBD2
J: TRBJ2-1
size: many
length: 16
DNA: TGTGCCAGCAGTAAAGAGGTAGCGGGATGGTACAATGAGCAGTTCTTC
CDR3: CASSKEVAGWYNEQFF

V: TRBV6-5
D: NA
J: TRBJ1-1
size: NA
length: 15
DNA: TGTGCCAGCAATATCGGACAGCCAATGAACACTGAAGCTTTCTTT
CDR3: CASNIGQPMNTEAFF

V: TRBV19
D: NA
J: TRBJ2-2
size: NA
length: 14
DNA: TGTGCCAGTAGTATACAGGGTCGGATCGGGGAGCTGTTTTTT
CDR3: CASSIQGRIGELFF

V: TRBV5-1
D: TRBD1
J: TRBJ2-3
size: many
length: 16
DNA: TGCGCCAGCAGTCCCGGGACAGACTCTAGCACAGATACGCAGTATTTT
CDR3: CASSPGTDSSTDTQYF